The 20 T cell receptor beta chains given below trace back to one sample, sequenced in a study of blood T cells in healthy people across ages. Then a second PCR, running roughly 6 to 12 cycles, was carried out with a sample-barcoded 5' primer and a J-beta primer mix. Via MiXCR, TCRdb re-called the 5' RACE reads, giving one row per CDR3 protein. Altogether hundreds of thousands of distinct CDR3 sequences are present, less than 60% being singletons, with the ten largest covering just under 25%. The specimen was blood. These receptors all come from an elderly man in good health.

The chain employs TRBV7-9 and TRBJ2-5; D perhaps matches TRBD2 (6 bases). V gave up 5 bases and J gave up 2 bases, with 15 bases separating them. The germline CDR1 and CDR2 sequences are SEHNR and FQNEAQ (reference sequence). The CDR3 consists of 15 residues. CDR3 DNA sequence: TGTGCCAGCAGCGATAACGGGGGAGGACAAGAGACCCAGTACTTC. Encoded protein: CASSDNGGGQETQYF. Based on the CDR3 plus reference TRBV7-9 and TRBJ2-5, the full variable domain is DTGVSQNPRHKITKRGQNVTFRCDPISEHNRLYWYRQTLGQGPEFLTYFQNEAQLEKSRLLSDRFSAERPKGSFSTLEIQRTEQGDSAMYLCASSDNGGGQETQYFGPGTRLLVL.

This clonotype has ten or more counts. This rearrangement joins TRBV6-1 to TRBJ2-1; 13 bases agree with TRBD2. V lost 6 bases, J lost 5 bases, and 13 bases stayed unmatched. The CDR3 sequence is 18 residues long. The V gene's germline CDR1 is MNHNS and CDR2 SASEGT. This chain's CDR3 is CASRPSLAGGGTNNEQFF. Written as DNA, the CDR3 is TGTGCCAGCAGACCTTCACTAGCGGGGGGGGGGACTAACAATGAGCAGTTCTTC.

This clonotype has just one count. The chain uses TRBV20-1 and TRBJ2-3; 13 bases align to TRBD2. The V gene's germline CDR1 is DFQATT and CDR2 SNEGSKA (reference sequence). The CDR3 has 11 amino acids. Trimming at V came to 6 bases and at J to 14 bases, leaving 5 bases not matched to a gene. Written as DNA, the CDR3 is TGCAGTGCAACTACTAGCGGGGGGGGGTATTTT. This sequence encodes CSATTSGGGYF.

The chain couples TRBV7-2 to TRBJ1-2, with D possibly matching TRBD1 (6 bases). This CDR3 has 14 amino acids. V was pared by 6 bases and J by 4 bases, with 15 bases between. Germline V gene data show CDR1 as SGHTA and CDR2 as FQGNSA. The CDR3 here is CASSTTGATYGYTF. The CDR3 bases are TGTGCCAGCAGTACTACGGGGGCGACCTATGGCTACACCTTC.

This clonotype was picked up a small number of times. The chain has TRBV24-1 and TRBJ2-7; 7 nucleotides agree with TRBD1. Looked up from germline, CDR1 is KGHDR and CDR2 is SFDVKD. This CDR3 spans 16 amino acids. V lost 2 bases to trimming and J lost 2 bases; unmatched junction nucleotides: 8. The CDR3 region is CATSDSTGASPYEQYF. In DNA, the CDR3 is TGTGCCACCAGTGATTCAACAGGGGCGAGCCCCTACGAGCAGTACTTC.

This rearrangement joins TRBV20-1 to TRBJ1-2; D call uncertain. CDR1 DFQATT and CDR2 SNEGSKA come from the germline V gene (reference sequence). Trimming took 2 bases from V and 0 from J, leaving 13 bases between them. CDR3 length: 15 residues. The CDR3 nucleotides read TGCAGTGCTAGACCCCCCGCGGGTGCTAACTATGGCTACACCTTC. Residues: CSARPPAGANYGYTF.

This clonotype was picked up many times. The V and J genes are TRBV7-2 and TRBJ1-6; 9 nucleotides line up with TRBD1. Trimming at V came to 1 base and at J to 4 bases, leaving 5 bases not matched to a gene. The CDR3 has 17 residues. CDR1 and CDR2 (germline): SGHTA, FQGNSA. CDR3 in amino acids: CASSLDGQGSYNSPLHF. Written as DNA, the CDR3 is TGTGCCAGCAGCTTAGATGGACAGGGGTCATATAATTCACCCCTCCACTTT.

The J gene is TRBJ2-1, the V gene TRBV7-2; TRBD2 is a possible D gene (5 bases). Trimming pared 5 bases from V and 4 bases from J, leaving 18 bases between. There are 16 residues in the CDR3. The V gene's germline CDR1 is SGHTA and CDR2 FQGNSA. CDR3 region: CASSLGLTQFYNEQFF. The CDR3 DNA is TGTGCCAGCAGCCTCGGACTTACACAATTTTACAATGAGCAGTTCTTC.

The J gene is TRBJ2-3, the V gene TRBV28; a weak D match, TRBD1 (6 bases). This CDR3 comprises 16 residues. Germline CDR1 MDHEN, CDR2 SYDVKM. Trimming stripped 7 bases from V and 5 bases from J, with 22 bases between. As DNA, the CDR3 is TGTGCCAGCACCTCGCCACAGGGTTCTTTTGTAGATACGCAGTATTTT. Translation: CASTSPQGSFVDTQYF.

J is TRBJ1-2 and V is TRBV3-1, with D unclear. Trimming pared 2 bases from V and 8 bases from J, leaving 9 bases between. This CDR3 spans 12 amino acids. The germline V gene encodes CDR1 LGHDT and CDR2 YNNKEL (reference sequence). The CDR3: CASSQHGGGYTF. The CDR3 DNA is TGTGCCAGCAGCCAACATGGCGGGGGCTACACCTTC.

V usage is TRBV20-1 and J usage is TRBJ1-2; 8 bases align to TRBD1. Germline CDR1 DFQATT, CDR2 SNEGSKA (reference sequence). The V gene end was trimmed by 6 bases and the J gene end by 6 bases; junction bases not matched to a gene: 6. The length of the CDR3 is 12 residues. For the CDR3, the DNA is TGCAGTGCCACGACAGGGGTCAATGGCTACACCTTC. Residues: CSATTGVNGYTF.

This clonotype appeared many times. The J gene is TRBJ1-6, the V gene TRBV7-9; 8 nucleotides match TRBD1. J gave up 0 bases and V 1 base, and 2 bases lay outside the gene matches. Germline V gene sequence: CDR1 SEHNR, CDR2 FQNEAQ (reference sequence). The CDR3 covers 17 residues. CDR3 region: CASSLGTGSSYNSPLHF. CDR3 DNA: TGTGCCAGCAGCTTAGGGACAGGGAGCTCCTATAATTCACCCCTCCACTTT.

This clonotype was counted only a few times. The J gene is TRBJ2-5, the V gene TRBV29-1, with 7 positions matching TRBD2. The germline gives CDR1 SQVTM, CDR2 ANQGSEA. The length of the CDR3 is 14 residues. V lost 6 bases, J lost 5 bases, and 12 bases stayed unmatched. The chain's CDR3 is CSVARGGSKETQYF. For the CDR3, the DNA is TGCAGCGTGGCCCGGGGCGGGAGTAAGGAGACCCAGTACTTC.

V and J are TRBV12-3 or TRBV12-4 and TRBJ2-1; D is uncertain. This CDR3 is 15 amino acids long. The V end was cut by 1 base, the J end by 3 bases, with 10 bases between. The DNA of the CDR3 is TGTGCCAGCAGTTTAGGGTTGGCCTTCTACAATGAGCAGTTCTTC. Residues: CASSLGLAFYNEQFF.

The chain recombines TRBV14 with TRBJ2-4; D gene uncertain. CDR1 SGHDN and CDR2 FVKESK come from the germline V gene. The CDR3 is made up of 13 amino acids. V lost 0 bases and J 6 bases, leaving 6 bases between the germline ends. The CDR3 bases are TGTGCCAGCAGCCAAGATAGGGTAAACATTCAGTACTTC. As protein: CASSQDRVNIQYF. Supplemented by reference TRBV14 and TRBJ2-4, the full variable domain reads EAGVTQFPSHSVIEKGQTVTLRCDPISGHDNLYWYRRVMGKEIKFLLHFVKESKQDESGMPNNRFLAERTGGTYSTLKVQPAELEDSGVYFCASSQDRVNIQYFGAGTRLSVL.

The chain combines TRBV2 with TRBJ1-5, with D possibly matching TRBD1 (5 bases). Germline-derived CDR1 and CDR2 are SNHLY and FYNNEI. The CDR3 extends over 16 amino acids. V was shortened by 4 bases and J by 7 bases, with 20 bases between the two germline ends. The CDR3 DNA sequence: TGTGCCAGCAGTGGGGGGGAGGAGGGGCGGTTCCAGCCCCAGCATTTT. Amino acid sequence: CASSGGEEGRFQPQHF.

The chain combines TRBV12-3 or TRBV12-4 with TRBJ2-7, with D unresolved. The ends were cut back, 3 bases at V and 3 bases at J, with 9 bases in the middle. This CDR3 has 13 residues. CDR3 loop: CASSLDRNYEQYF. The CDR3 DNA reads TGTGCCAGCAGTTTGGACCGAAACTACGAGCAGTACTTC.

The rearrangement links TRBV7-2 to TRBJ1-2; D perhaps matches TRBD1 (6 bases). V was cut by 6 bases and J by 0 bases, with 14 bases left in between. The length of the CDR3 is 15 residues. Per the germline V gene, CDR1 is SGHTA and CDR2 is FQGNSA. DNA for the CDR3: TGTGCCAGCAGGCCCACAGGGCCGACTAACTATGGCTACACCTTC. Encoded protein: CASRPTGPTNYGYTF.

The chain employs TRBV6-5 and TRBJ1-4; D unresolved. Germline CDR1 reads MNHEY; CDR2 reads SVGAGI. This CDR3 has 14 residues. The V end was cut by 0 bases, the J end by 8 bases, with 10 bases between. The CDR3 protein is CASSYSTAEEKLFF. The CDR3 DNA reads TGTGCCAGCAGTTACTCAACTGCGGAGGAAAAACTGTTTTTT.

The chain is built from TRBV4-3 and TRBJ2-3, with D perhaps TRBD1 or TRBD2 (5 bases each). The V gene lost 1 base and the J gene lost 11 bases, with 13 bases spanning the gap. Per germline, CDR1 LGHNA and CDR2 YSLEER. The CDR3 runs to 13 residues. The CDR3 nucleotides are TGCGCCAGCAGCCAAGGTTGGGGGTCGCGGCAGTATTTT. It codes for CASSQGWGSRQYF.